These 28 T cell receptor beta chains originate from one sample sequenced in a study of blood T cells in healthy people across ages (dated by TCRdb to the mid-2010s). Library method: 5' RACE. Sequencing used an Illumina HiSeq 2500. The second PCR ran for roughly 7 to 12 cycles and used a J-beta primer mix along with a sample-barcoded 5' primer. TCRdb trimmed the raw reads at Q25, called clones with MiXCR and kept productive beta chains. Each entry is one CDR3 protein sequence, shown with its most common DNA and genes. Across this sample there are fewer than 800,000 distinct CDR3 sequences, with 20% to 25% seen only once. The top ten hold 3.6% of the sample. Material for sequencing was blood. These receptors all come from a man aged 65-85 years in good health.

This clonotype came up a few times. The chain carries TRBV29-1 and TRBJ2-3; 9 bases agree with TRBD1. CDR1 is SQVTM and CDR2 is ANQGSEA in the germline V gene. The CDR3 is 15 residues long. The V gene end was trimmed by 3 bases and the J gene end by 4 bases; junction bases not matched to a gene: 8. The CDR3 sequence: CSVDPGGQGADTQYF. The CDR3 DNA is TGCAGCGTTGACCCCGGGGGACAGGGTGCAGATACGCAGTATTTT.

The rearrangement uses TRBV5-1 and TRBJ2-3; D unclear. Trimming removed 0 bases from V and 5 bases from J, with 13 bases in between. The germline V gene has CDR1 SGHRS and CDR2 YFSETQ. This CDR3 spans 15 amino acids. The CDR3 region is CASSLEATIGDTQYF. In DNA, the CDR3 is TGCGCCAGCAGCTTGGAGGCTACTATTGGAGATACGCAGTATTTT.

The rearrangement uses TRBV29-1 and TRBJ2-5; either TRBD1 or TRBD2 may fit D (5 bases each). Germline CDR1 reads SQVTM; CDR2 reads ANQGSEA. CDR3 length equals 13 residues. Trimming removed 3 bases from V and 3 bases from J, with 11 bases in between. Here the CDR3 reads CSVDGQGEETQYF. The CDR3 coding sequence is TGCAGCGTTGATGGGCAGGGAGAAGAGACCCAGTACTTC.

The V and J genes are TRBV25-1 and TRBJ2-4; TRBD2 aligns across 7 bases. The trim removed 5 bases at V and 8 bases at J, leaving 3 bases unmatched. The germline V gene has CDR1 MGHDK and CDR2 SYGVNS. The CDR3 has 12 amino acids. CDR3 bases: TGTGCCAGCAGTTCGGCGGGAGACATTCAGTACTTC. Encoded protein: CASSSAGDIQYF.

The chain carries TRBV28 and TRBJ2-3; a possible D gene is TRBD2 (6 bases). Germline values: CDR1 MDHEN, CDR2 SYDVKM. The V gene lost 4 bases and the J gene lost 5 bases, with 25 bases spanning the gap. The CDR3 runs to 18 residues. CDR3 nucleotide sequence: TGTGCCAGCAGTTATGGGCCCTACGACCCGGGAGTCGTAGATACGCAGTATTTT. Amino acid sequence: CASSYGPYDPGVVDTQYF.

This clonotype has more than one count but fewer than ten. This rearrangement joins TRBV5-4 to TRBJ1-2, with TRBD1 as a possible D gene (5 bases). The germline V gene encodes CDR1 SGHNT and CDR2 YYREEE (reference sequence). Deletions cut 0 bases from V and 7 bases from J, with 10 bases between. The CDR3 sequence is 13 residues long. This CDR3 reads CASSLVGVVGYTF. DNA of the CDR3: TGTGCCAGCAGCTTGGTAGGGGTAGTTGGCTACACCTTC. The complete variable domain, with remaining parts taken from reference TRBV5-4 and TRBJ1-2, reads ETGVTQSPTHLIKTRGQQVTLRCSSQSGHNTVSWYQQALGQGPQFIFQYYREEENGRGNFPPRFSGLQFPNYSSELNVNALELDDSALYLCASSLVGVVGYTFGSGTRLTVV.

At least ten counts were recorded for this clonotype. The chain couples TRBV7-6 to TRBJ2-1, with TRBD2 matching over 8 bases. Trimming took 4 bases from V and 4 from J; bases not matched to a gene: 6. This CDR3 is 15 amino acids long. The germline gives CDR1 SGHVS, CDR2 FNYEAQ. CDR3 coding DNA: TGTGCCAGCAGCTCCTTCAGCGGGAGTTACAATGAGCAGTTCTTC. Translating gives CASSSFSGSYNEQFF.

V is TRBV20-1 and J is TRBJ2-7; TRBD1 is a possible D gene (5 bases). The CDR3 is 12 residues long. Germline CDR1 reads DFQATT; CDR2 reads SNEGSKA (reference sequence). V was trimmed by 5 bases and J by 0 bases, leaving 8 bases between them. The CDR3 protein is CSAQGSSYEQYF. The CDR3, as DNA: TGCAGTGCTCAGGGCTCCTCCTACGAGCAGTACTTC.

This clonotype appeared a few times. The chain carries TRBV24-1 and TRBJ2-3; no reliable D call. Trimming stripped 3 bases from V and 6 bases from J, with 9 bases between. This CDR3 contains 13 residues. Germline CDR1 is KGHDR and CDR2 is SFDVKD. The CDR3 DNA reads TGTGCCACCAGTGATCAGAACCGGGATACGCAGTATTTT. It codes for CATSDQNRDTQYF.

This clonotype was picked up a small number of times. This rearrangement joins TRBV25-1 to TRBJ2-7; tentatively, D is TRBD1 (5 bases). Germline V gene data show CDR1 as MGHDK and CDR2 as SYGVNS. The CDR3 loop spans 14 amino acids. Trimming removed 0 bases at V and 2 bases at J, with 8 bases between. CDR3 residues: CASSEYQGPYEQYF. CDR3 nucleotides: TGTGCCAGCAGTGAATACCAGGGCCCCTACGAGCAGTACTTC.

This chain joins TRBV2 and TRBJ1-2; no firm D call. Trimming removed 2 bases from V and 0 bases from J, with 4 bases in between. Germline CDR1 and CDR2: SNHLY and FYNNEI. This CDR3 comprises 13 residues. The CDR3 DNA follows: TGTGCCAGCAGTGAACACCCTAACTATGGCTACACCTTC. Translation: CASSEHPNYGYTF.

This clonotype has a handful of counts. The V call is TRBV18, the J call TRBJ2-3, with unresolved D. V lost 6 bases and J lost 6, with 16 bases in between. The CDR3 runs to 14 residues. CDR1 is KGHSH and CDR2 is LQKENI in the germline V gene. The CDR3 DNA is TGTGCCAGCTCGTCAGTTGAAACGTCGGATACGCAGTATTTT. Translating gives CASSSVETSDTQYF.

CDR3 DNA sequence: TGTGCCAGCAGTGAGACGGATAACACCGGGGAGCTGTTTTTT. Translation: CASSETDNTGELFF. This chain uses TRBV2 with TRBJ2-2, with no clear D. This CDR3 region has 14 residues. With 3 bases removed from V and 2 bases from J, the gap between germline ends came to 7 bases. The germline V gene has CDR1 SNHLY and CDR2 FYNNEI. Full variable domain (remainder filled in from reference TRBV2 and TRBJ2-2): EPEVTQTPSHQVTQMGQEVILRCVPISNHLYFYWYRQILGQKVEFLVSFYNNEISEKSEIFDDQFSVERPDGSNFTLKIRSTKLEDSAMYFCASSETDNTGELFFGEGSRLTVL.

This clonotype turned up a few times. The chain is built from TRBV29-1 and TRBJ2-3; no definite D call. V dropped 4 bases and J dropped 5 bases, with 7 bases sitting between them. From germline, CDR1 is SQVTM and CDR2 ANQGSEA. This CDR3 has 11 amino acids. The CDR3 is CSVGFRDTQYF. The CDR3 DNA reads TGCAGCGTTGGTTTTAGAGATACGCAGTATTTT.

This clonotype was counted only a few times. This chain links TRBV4-3 with TRBJ1-2, with D unclear. V lost 1 base and J 7 bases, leaving 13 bases between the germline ends. Germline-derived CDR1 and CDR2 are LGHNA and YSLEER. The CDR3 runs 14 residues. The CDR3 coding sequence is TGCGCCAGCAGCCAAGTGGTCGGGTTTATTGGCTACACCTTC. It codes for CASSQVVGFIGYTF.

This clonotype was detected only a few times. The chain recombines TRBV20-1 with TRBJ1-4; 8 bases map to TRBD1. The CDR3 loop spans 16 amino acids. V lost 1 base to trimming and J lost 6 bases; unmatched junction nucleotides: 10. The germline V gene has CDR1 DFQATT and CDR2 SNEGSKA (reference sequence). The CDR3 protein is CSARALTGDFDEKLFF. The CDR3, as DNA: TGCAGTGCTAGAGCCTTGACAGGGGATTTCGATGAAAAACTGTTTTTT.

V gene TRBV6-5 combines with J gene TRBJ2-1, with no clear D. The CDR3 has 15 residues. The ends were cut back, 0 bases at V and 6 bases at J, with 12 bases in the middle. Germline values: CDR1 MNHEY, CDR2 SVGAGI. The CDR3 nucleotides read TGTGCCAGCAGTTACTCGCAGGATGTAAGCAATGAGCAGTTCTTC. Translation: CASSYSQDVSNEQFF.

The chain combines TRBV7-8 with TRBJ1-4; a weak D match, TRBD1 (6 bases). The V end lost 5 bases, the J end lost 3 bases, and 10 bases lay between the germline ends. The germline gives CDR1 SGHVS, CDR2 FQNEAQ. CDR3 length: 14 amino acids. Here the CDR3 DNA reads TGTGCCAGCAGCCAAGGGGGGTCTAATGAAAAACTGTTTTTT. It is translated as CASSQGGSNEKLFF.

There are a few counts of this clonotype. The DNA for the CDR3 is TGCGCCAGCAGCCAGGCCAAAGAGACCCAGTACTTC. Its protein is CASSQAKETQYF. The rearrangement uses TRBV4-1 and TRBJ2-5, with unresolved D. The V end was cut by 3 bases, the J end by 3 bases, with 5 bases between. The CDR3 sequence is 12 residues long. Germline V gives CDR1 MGHRA, CDR2 YSYEKL.

In this sample, this clonotype turned up many times. The chain has TRBV12-3 or TRBV12-4 and TRBJ2-7; 11 nucleotides align to TRBD2. V shed 4 bases and J 2 bases; nucleotides not matched to a gene: 4. The CDR3 totals 15 residues. The CDR3, as DNA: TGTGCCAGCAGTTCGACTAGCGGGGTTCCCTACGAGCAGTACTTC. This encodes CASSSTSGVPYEQYF.

This clonotype was recorded at least ten times. V is TRBV9 and J is TRBJ2-7, with 9 bases identical to TRBD2. CDR1 and CDR2 from the germline V gene are SGDLS and YYNGEE. With V trimmed by 4 bases and J by 7 bases, 6 bases remained unmatched. The length of the CDR3 is 13 residues. CDR3 region: CASSTSGFEEQYF. The CDR3 DNA follows: TGTGCCAGCAGCACTAGCGGGTTTGAGGAGCAGTACTTC.

This clonotype was seen at least ten times. This chain links TRBV20-1 with TRBJ1-1; TRBD1 is a possible D gene (5 bases). CDR1 is DFQATT, CDR2 SNEGSKA, per germline (reference sequence). V was pared by 2 bases and J by 5 bases, with 12 bases between. The CDR3 sequence is 13 residues long. The CDR3 region has the DNA TGCAGTGCTAGAACCCAGGGTTTAACTGAAGCTTTCTTT. Amino acid sequence: CSARTQGLTEAFF.

The chain combines TRBV5-5 with TRBJ2-5; 9 bases align to TRBD1. The CDR3 covers 15 residues. In germline, CDR1 is SGHKS, CDR2 YYEKEE (reference sequence). V lost 4 bases and J lost 4; bases outside the gene matches: 8. CDR3 region: CASSQNRGHPETQYF. Here the CDR3 DNA reads TGTGCCAGCAGCCAGAACAGGGGGCACCCAGAGACCCAGTACTTC.

The chain has TRBV5-1 and TRBJ2-5; no reliable D call. The J call may not be correct, given that the DNA end is closer to TRBJ2-1. Per the germline V gene, CDR1 is SGHRS and CDR2 is YFSETQ. The CDR3 is 14 residues long. CDR3 bases: TGCGCCAGCAGCTTTTATGAGGTGAACAATGAGCAGTTCTTC. It encodes CASSFYEVNNEQFF.

This clonotype was detected only a few times. The rearrangement joins TRBV28 to TRBJ1-1; D might be TRBD1 (5 bases). The CDR3 covers 14 residues. Trimming removed 2 bases at V and 3 bases at J, with 10 bases between. The germline CDR1 and CDR2 sequences are MDHEN and SYDVKM. The CDR3 region has the DNA TGTGCCAGCAGTTTAAACAGGAAGGACACTGAAGCTTTCTTT. This encodes CASSLNRKDTEAFF.

The chain uses TRBV15 and TRBJ1-4; D is uncertain. CDR3 size: 14 residues. The germline CDR1 and CDR2 sequences are LNHNV and YYDKDF (reference sequence). V dropped 1 base and J dropped 7 bases, with 10 bases sitting between them. The CDR3 reads CATSRGGASEKLFF. The CDR3 DNA sequence: TGTGCCACCAGCAGAGGGGGTGCGAGTGAAAAACTGTTTTTT.

The table lists this clonotype with a few counts. The chain links TRBV24-1 to TRBJ2-5; the match to TRBD1 covers 11 bases. Judging by the DNA end, TRBJ2-1 fits better; the J call may be wrong. Per the germline V gene, CDR1 is KGHDR and CDR2 is SFDVKD. CDR3 length: 16 residues. DNA of the CDR3: TGTGCCACCAGTGATGCCGGGACAGGGGGATTCGATGAGCAGTTCTTC. It codes for CATSDAGTGGFDEQFF.

This clonotype appeared a few times. J is TRBJ2-3 and V is TRBV10-3; D is undetermined. The V and J ends lost 6 bases and 2 bases respectively, with 9 bases between them. The CDR3 totals 13 residues. CDR1 is ENHRY and CDR2 is SYGVKD in the germline V gene. The CDR3 DNA follows: TGTGCCATCAGACTCCCCTCCACAGATACGCAGTATTTT. This sequence encodes CAIRLPSTDTQYF.